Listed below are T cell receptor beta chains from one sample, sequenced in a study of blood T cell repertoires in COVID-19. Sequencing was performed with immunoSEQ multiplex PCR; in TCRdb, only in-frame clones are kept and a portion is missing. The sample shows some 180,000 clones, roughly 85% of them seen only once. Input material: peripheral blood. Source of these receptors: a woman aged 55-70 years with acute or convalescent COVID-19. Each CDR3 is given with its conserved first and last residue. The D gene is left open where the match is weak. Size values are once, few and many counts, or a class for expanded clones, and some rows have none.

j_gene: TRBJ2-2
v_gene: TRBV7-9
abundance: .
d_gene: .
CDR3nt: TGTGCCAGCAGCTTAGCGCAGGGACTTGCGAACACCGGGGAGCTGTTTTTT
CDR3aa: CASSLAQGLANTGELFF

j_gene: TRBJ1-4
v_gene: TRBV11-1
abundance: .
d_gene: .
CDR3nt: TGTGCCAGCAGTTTCACAGGGAATGAAAAACTGTTTTTT
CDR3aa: CASSFTGNEKLFF

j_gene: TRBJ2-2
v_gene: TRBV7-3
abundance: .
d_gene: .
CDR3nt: TGTGCCAGCAGCGCCGGATCGGGTTACACCGGGGAGCTGTTTTTT
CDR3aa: CASSAGSGYTGELFF

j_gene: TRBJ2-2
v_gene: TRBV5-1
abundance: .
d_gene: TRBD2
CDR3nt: TGCGCCAGCAGCTTGGGTAGCGGGAGGGCCGTCACCGGGGAGCTGTTTTTT
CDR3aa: CASSLGSGRAVTGELFF

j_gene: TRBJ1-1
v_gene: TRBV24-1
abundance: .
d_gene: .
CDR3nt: TGTGCCACCAGTGATGTGAACTATGGTGAAGCTTTCTTT
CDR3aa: CATSDVNYGEAFF

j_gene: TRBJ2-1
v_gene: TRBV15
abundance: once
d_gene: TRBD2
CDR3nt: TGTGCCACCGGGACTACCCTAGGGATTGAGCAGTTCTTC
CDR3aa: CATGTTLGIEQFF

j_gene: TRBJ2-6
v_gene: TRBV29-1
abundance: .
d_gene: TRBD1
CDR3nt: TGCAGCGTGGGGACAGGGGGCAGGGCCAACGTCCTGACTTTC
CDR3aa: CSVGTGGRANVLTF

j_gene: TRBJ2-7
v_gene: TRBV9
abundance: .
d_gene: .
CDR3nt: TGTGCCAGCAGCGTAGAGGGGCGGGAAGGCAACGAGCAGTACTTC
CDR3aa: CASSVEGREGNEQYF

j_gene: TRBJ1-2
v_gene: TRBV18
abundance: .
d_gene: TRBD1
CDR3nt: TGTGCCAGCCAGACGGACAGGGCTGGCGGCTACACCTTC
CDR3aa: CASQTDRAGGYTF

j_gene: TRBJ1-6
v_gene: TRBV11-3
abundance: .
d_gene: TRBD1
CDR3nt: TGTGCCAGCAGCCCGACAGGGGGCAGTCCACCCCTCCACTTT
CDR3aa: CASSPTGGSPPLHF

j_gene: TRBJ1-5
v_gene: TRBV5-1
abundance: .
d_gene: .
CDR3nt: TGCGCCAGCAGCTTGGACTCTAGCAATCAGCCCCAGCATTTT
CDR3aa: CASSLDSSNQPQHF

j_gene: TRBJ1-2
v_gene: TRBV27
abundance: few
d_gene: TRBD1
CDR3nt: TGTGCCAGCAGTTTAGGGGGACAGGGCCTCTATGGCTACACCTTC
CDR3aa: CASSLGGQGLYGYTF

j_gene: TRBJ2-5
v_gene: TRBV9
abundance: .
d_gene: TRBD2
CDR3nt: TGTGCCAGCAGCGTAGGAGGTAGCGGGAAAGAGACCCAGTACTTC
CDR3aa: CASSVGGSGKETQYF

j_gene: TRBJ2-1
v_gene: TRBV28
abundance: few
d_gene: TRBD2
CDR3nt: TGTGCCAGCAGAGGACTAGCGGGAGCAAATGAGCAGTTCTTC
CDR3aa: CASRGLAGANEQFF

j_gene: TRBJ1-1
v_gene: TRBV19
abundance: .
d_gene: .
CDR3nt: TGTGCCAGTAGTCAGGGTTCAGTTTCTCGGACTGAAGCTTTCTTT
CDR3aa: CASSQGSVSRTEAFF

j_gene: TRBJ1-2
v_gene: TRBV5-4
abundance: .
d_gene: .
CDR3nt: TGTGCCAGCAGCTTGATTGGGGGCAACTATGGCTACACCTTC
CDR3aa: CASSLIGGNYGYTF

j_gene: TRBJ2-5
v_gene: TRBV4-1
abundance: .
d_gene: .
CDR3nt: TGCGCCAGCAGCCAGTCGGGGGTGGCGGGATCGTACCAAGAGACCCAGTACTTC
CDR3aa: CASSQSGVAGSYQETQYF

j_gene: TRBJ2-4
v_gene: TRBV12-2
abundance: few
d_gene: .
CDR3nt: TGTGCAAGTCGCTCCCCCAGAGGGCTAGCGGGAGGGATAGCCAAAAACATTCAGTACTTC
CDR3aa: CASRSPRGLAGGIAKNIQYF

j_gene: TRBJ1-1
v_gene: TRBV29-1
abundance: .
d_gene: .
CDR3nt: TGCAGCGCATCAGGGGCAGTGACTGAAGCTTTCTTT
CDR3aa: CSASGAVTEAFF

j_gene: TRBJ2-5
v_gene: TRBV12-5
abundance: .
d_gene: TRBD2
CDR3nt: TGTGCTAGTGGTTTGGTAGGTGGTCTAGCGGGAGGAGAGACCCAGTACTTC
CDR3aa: CASGLVGGLAGGETQYF

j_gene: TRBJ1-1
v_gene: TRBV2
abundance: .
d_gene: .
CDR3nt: TGTGCCAGCAGCCGGGGTGGGAACACTGAAGCTTTCTTT
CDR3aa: CASSRGGNTEAFF

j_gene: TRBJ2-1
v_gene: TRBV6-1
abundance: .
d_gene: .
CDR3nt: TGTGCCAGCAGTGAAGCAGGACTCGCCAATGAGCAGTTCTTC
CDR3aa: CASSEAGLANEQFF

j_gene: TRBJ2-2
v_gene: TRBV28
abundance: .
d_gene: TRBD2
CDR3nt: TGTGCCAGCAGCGAAACTAGCGGGAGAAGTAAGACCGGGGAGCTGTTTTTT
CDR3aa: CASSETSGRSKTGELFF

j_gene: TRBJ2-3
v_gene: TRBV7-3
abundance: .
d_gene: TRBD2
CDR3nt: TGTGCCAGCAGCTTAATCTCTCCCCTTAAGCGGGAGGACAAGGATACGCAGTATTTT
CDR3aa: CASSLISPLKREDKDTQYF